The rows below give T cell receptor beta chains drawn from one sample of a study of vaccination effects on CD4 cells after COVID-19. Some clones are missing from TCRdb's copy, which holds only in-frame ones; the method was immunoSEQ multiplex PCR. The sample consists of about 60,000 clones, about four fifths of them appearing once. These receptors have no identified antigens. The sequences come from CD4+ T cells from PBMCs cultured with HCoV-229E spike peptides, collected before COVID-19 vaccination. The receptors were gathered from a human donor who received a COVID-19 vaccine. Each CDR3 is given with its conserved first and last residue. D genes are given only for firm matches. The size entry is marked missing in some rows and otherwise reads once, few, many or a size class.

v_call	clone_size	j_call	d_call	cdr3_length	cdr3_aa	cdr3_nt
TRBV27	-	TRBJ2-5	-	14	CASRLAGNQETQYF	TGTGCCAGCAGGCTGGCGGGCAACCAAGAGACCCAGTACTTC
TRBV5-1	-	TRBJ2-5	-	15	CASSSGRVNQETQYF	TGCGCCAGCAGCTCGGGACGGGTGAACCAAGAGACCCAGTACTTC
TRBV5-1	-	TRBJ2-5	-	16	CASSFRGGGTQETQYF	TGCGCCAGCAGCTTTCGTGGCGGGGGCACACAAGAGACCCAGTACTTC
TRBV6-2/TRBV6-3	-	TRBJ2-5	-	12	CASSTGLVTQYF	TGTGCCAGCAGTACAGGCCTAGTTACCCAGTACTTC
TRBV9	-	TRBJ1-1	-	13	CASSVAPNTEAFF	TGTGCCAGCAGCGTAGCCCCGAACACTGAAGCTTTCTTT
TRBV5-4	-	TRBJ2-2	-	16	CASGQGGHKSTGELFF	TGTGCCAGCGGGCAGGGGGGGCATAAATCCACCGGGGAGCTGTTTTTT
TRBV30	-	TRBJ2-5	-	11	CAWSVRETQYF	TGTGCCTGGAGTGTTAGGGAGACCCAGTACTTC
TRBV6-5	-	TRBJ2-3	TRBD2	13	CASRGGSTDTQYF	TGTGCCAGCAGGGGAGGGAGCACAGATACGCAGTATTTT
TRBV20-1	few	TRBJ1-2	TRBD1	10	CSAHRDRLTF	TGCAGTGCCCACCGGGACAGGCTAACCTTC
TRBV5-1	-	TRBJ2-2	TRBD2	17	CASSSSSGGMNTGELFF	TGCGCCAGCAGCTCTTCTAGCGGGGGGATGAACACCGGGGAGCTGTTTTTT
TRBV28	-	TRBJ1-1	-	14	CASKFGDLNTEAFF	TGTGCCAGTAAGTTCGGGGATCTGAACACTGAAGCTTTCTTT
TRBV19	few	TRBJ2-1	TRBD2	20	CASSPRPGTSGGSSYNEQFF	TGTGCCAGTAGTCCCCGCCCCGGGACTAGCGGGGGCAGCTCCTACAATGAGCAGTTCTTC
TRBV7-2	-	TRBJ1-1	TRBD1	15	CASSYQTGLNTEAFF	TGTGCCAGCAGCTACCAGACAGGGCTGAACACTGAAGCTTTCTTT
TRBV7-2	-	TRBJ2-3	-	14	CASSLVGKADTQYF	TGTGCCAGCAGCTTAGTTGGTAAGGCAGATACGCAGTATTTT
TRBV19	-	TRBJ1-1	-	13	CASRPGERTEAFF	TGTGCCAGTAGGCCAGGGGAGAGGACTGAAGCTTTCTTT
TRBV5-4	-	TRBJ2-5	TRBD2	16	CASSLAGTSGGGTQYF	TGTGCCAGCAGCTTGGCCGGGACTAGCGGGGGGGGGACCCAGTACTTC
TRBV19	-	TRBJ1-1	-	13	CASTSPQRREAFF	TGTGCCAGTACCTCGCCCCAGCGAAGGGAAGCTTTCTTT
TRBV24-1	-	TRBJ2-1	-	14	CATSDAGFKDEQFF	TGTGCCACCAGTGATGCAGGGTTTAAGGATGAGCAGTTCTTC
TRBV5-4	-	TRBJ2-3	TRBD2	18	CASSLGRPLAGFTDTQYF	TGTGCCAGCAGCTTGGGCCGCCCACTAGCGGGGTTCACAGATACGCAGTATTTT
TRBV7-9	-	TRBJ1-4	-	15	CASSRQGWGNEKLFF	TGTGCCAGCAGCAGACAAGGGTGGGGAAATGAAAAACTGTTTTTT
TRBV4-1	-	TRBJ2-1	-	15	CASQMSQGWGNEQFF	TGCGCCAGCCAAATGTCCCAGGGGTGGGGCAATGAGCAGTTCTTC
TRBV2	-	TRBJ2-1	TRBD2	12	CASSVTSLEQFF	TGTGCCAGCAGTGTGACTAGCCTTGAGCAGTTCTTC
TRBV7-2	-	TRBJ1-1	-	13	CASSFRGNTEAFF	TGTGCCAGCAGCTTCCGGGGAAACACTGAAGCTTTCTTT
TRBV9	-	TRBJ1-6	-	17	CASSVAPWTLDNSPLHF	TGTGCCAGCAGCGTAGCCCCCTGGACACTCGATAATTCACCCCTCCACTTT
TRBV5-8	-	TRBJ2-6	TRBD1	17	CASSLWTGVAGANVLTF	TGTGCCAGCAGCTTGTGGACAGGGGTTGCTGGGGCCAACGTCCTGACTTTC
TRBV6-2/TRBV6-3	-	TRBJ1-2	TRBD1	16	CASSKTGQSLNYGYTF	TGTGCCAGCAGTAAGACGGGACAGTCACTAAACTATGGCTACACCTTC
TRBV25-1	-	TRBJ2-3	TRBD2	15	CASSGASGDTDTQYF	TGTGCCAGCAGTGGGGCTAGCGGAGACACAGATACGCAGTATTTT
TRBV28	-	TRBJ2-5	-	11	CASSSGETQYF	TGTGCCAGCAGTTCTGGAGAGACCCAGTACTTC
TRBV2	-	TRBJ2-4	TRBD2	16	CASSEAGTGGSNIQYF	TGTGCCAGCAGTGAAGCGGGGACCGGGGGGAGTAACATTCAGTACTTC
TRBV9	-	TRBJ1-6	-	15	CASSVFGEVNSPLHF	TGTGCCAGCAGCGTATTCGGTGAGGTGAATTCACCCCTCCACTTT
TRBV7-9	-	TRBJ1-2	-	14	CASSLAEGNRGYTF	TGTGCCAGCAGCTTAGCCGAGGGCAATCGAGGCTACACCTTC
TRBV29-1	-	TRBJ2-5	-	13	CSVESGALRTQYF	TGCAGCGTTGAAAGCGGTGCCCTACGGACCCAGTACTTC
TRBV18	-	TRBJ1-4	-	13	CASSPGRAEKLFF	TGTGCCAGCTCACCTGGCCGGGCCGAAAAACTGTTTTTT
TRBV7-2	few	TRBJ1-6	TRBD1	18	CASSMGQGGGTYNSPLHF	TGTGCCAGCAGCATGGGACAGGGCGGCGGTACATATAATTCACCCCTCCACTTT
TRBV2	-	TRBJ1-6	TRBD1	16	CASSGDGTGSGSPLHF	TGTGCCAGCAGTGGAGACGGGACAGGGAGTGGTTCACCCCTCCACTTT
TRBV14	-	TRBJ2-6	-	14	CASSWSAGANVLTF	TGTGCCAGCAGCTGGTCGGCTGGGGCCAACGTCCTGACTTTC
TRBV2	-	TRBJ2-6	-	14	CATRVSSGANVLTF	TGTGCCACCCGGGTGAGCTCTGGGGCCAACGTCCTGACTTTC
TRBV28	-	TRBJ2-1	TRBD2	14	CASAFMLAGNEQFF	TGTGCCAGCGCCTTCATGCTAGCGGGTAATGAGCAGTTCTTC
TRBV24-1	few	TRBJ2-3	-	13	CATSDLQVDTQYF	TGTGCCACCAGTGACCTACAGGTAGATACGCAGTATTTT
TRBV9	-	TRBJ2-3	TRBD2	15	CASSVVAGGQDTQYF	TGTGCCAGCAGCGTAGTGGCGGGGGGGCAAGATACGCAGTATTTT
TRBV25-1	-	TRBJ2-1	TRBD1	16	CASSEGGGQAGGEQFF	TGTGCCAGCAGTGAAGGAGGGGGACAGGCCGGGGGTGAGCAGTTCTTC
TRBV6-1	-	TRBJ1-1	-	14	CASSESPPGAEAFF	TGTGCCAGCAGTGAAAGTCCGCCAGGAGCTGAAGCTTTCTTT
TRBV6-6	medium-sized	TRBJ2-1	-	13	CASSAVYNNEQFF	TGTGCCAGCAGCGCGGTCTATAACAATGAGCAGTTCTTC
TRBV7-7	-	TRBJ2-1	-	15	CASSRAGGPYNEQFF	TGTGCCAGCAGTCGCGCCGGGGGGCCCTACAATGAGCAGTTCTTC
TRBV14	-	TRBJ1-1	-	16	CASSQAKSGRRTEAFF	TGTGCCAGCAGCCAAGCGAAGTCAGGGCGGAGGACTGAAGCTTTCTTT
TRBV18	-	TRBJ1-6	-	17	CASSPLTGMSRNSPLHF	TGTGCCAGCTCACCATTAACAGGGATGTCACGGAATTCACCCCTCCACTTT
TRBV30	-	TRBJ2-5	-	12	CACTLAQGPQYF	TGTGCCTGTACCCTTGCCCAGGGGCCCCAGTACTTC
TRBV19	-	TRBJ2-1	TRBD2	18	CASSIGGGALSSYNEQFF	TGTGCCAGTAGTATAGGCGGGGGGGCCCTGAGCTCCTACAATGAGCAGTTCTTC
TRBV18	few	TRBJ1-6	-	12	CASSPMNSPLHF	TGTGCCAGCTCACCAATGAATTCACCCCTCCACTTT
TRBV6-5	-	TRBJ2-1	-	15	CASRARAANDNEQFF	TGTGCCAGCAGAGCCAGGGCCGCCAACGACAATGAGCAGTTCTTC
TRBV7-2	-	TRBJ1-1	-	12	CASSFSRPEAFF	TGTGCCAGCAGCTTTAGCAGGCCTGAAGCTTTCTTT
TRBV19	-	TRBJ1-1	-	13	CASTSLSNTEAFF	TGTGCCAGTACGTCCCTATCGAACACTGAAGCTTTCTTT
TRBV30	-	TRBJ1-1	-	14	CAWSVGAVNTEAFF	TGTGCCTGGAGTGTAGGGGCGGTGAACACTGAAGCTTTCTTT
TRBV5-1	-	TRBJ2-1	-	15	CASSLKPGLTNEQFF	TGCGCCAGCAGCCTCAAGCCAGGGCTAACCAATGAGCAGTTCTTC
TRBV7-3	-	TRBJ2-3	-	15	CASSLKSGPTDTQYF	TGTGCCAGCAGCTTAAAATCGGGGCCCACAGATACGCAGTATTTT
TRBV3-1/TRBV3-2	-	TRBJ1-1	-	16	CASSQFTGTANTEAFF	TGTGCCAGCAGCCAATTTACCGGGACCGCTAACACTGAAGCTTTCTTT
TRBV24-1	-	TRBJ2-1	TRBD2	16	CATSETSGGIYNEQFF	TGTGCCACCAGTGAAACTAGCGGGGGGATCTACAATGAGCAGTTCTTC
TRBV7-9	-	TRBJ2-3	-	13	CASSGTSKDTQYF	TGTGCCAGCAGTGGCACTAGCAAGGATACGCAGTATTTT
TRBV6-2/TRBV6-3	-	TRBJ1-5	TRBD1	14	CASSYVQGYQPQHF	TGTGCCAGCAGTTACGTACAGGGGTATCAGCCCCAGCATTTT